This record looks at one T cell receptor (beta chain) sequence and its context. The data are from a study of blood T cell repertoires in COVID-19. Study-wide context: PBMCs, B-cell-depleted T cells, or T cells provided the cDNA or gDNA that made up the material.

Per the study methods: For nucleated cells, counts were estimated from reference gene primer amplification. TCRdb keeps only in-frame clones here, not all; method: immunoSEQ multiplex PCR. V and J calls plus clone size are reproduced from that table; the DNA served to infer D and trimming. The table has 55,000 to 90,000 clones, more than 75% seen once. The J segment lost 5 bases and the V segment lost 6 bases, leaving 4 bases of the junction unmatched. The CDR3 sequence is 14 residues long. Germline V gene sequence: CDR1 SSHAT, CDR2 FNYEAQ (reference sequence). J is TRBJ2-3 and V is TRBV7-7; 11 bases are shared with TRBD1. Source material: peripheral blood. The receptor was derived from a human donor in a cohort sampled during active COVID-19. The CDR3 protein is CASSFGTGGDTQYF. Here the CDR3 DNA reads TGTGCCAGCAGTTTCGGGACAGGGGGAGATACGCAGTATTTT.